The TCR beta chain under discussion was sequenced for a study of blood T cell repertoires in COVID-19. V gave up 7 bases and J gave up 3 bases, with 7 bases separating them. Germline values: CDR1 SGDLS, CDR2 YYNGEE. This CDR3 is built from 11 residues. Repertoires were generated with immunoSEQ multiplex PCR, while TCRdb's copy carries only in-frame clones and drops some. This sample yields 100,000 to 150,000 clones, of which under 80% are seen a single time; roughly 2.6% belongs to the top ten. Sequencing used peripheral blood. The TCR was taken from a man in his fifties with acute or convalescent COVID-19. V is TRBV9 and J is TRBJ1-2, with D unclear. CDR3 sequence (DNA): TGTGCCAGCCGAGGAGACTATGGCTACACCTTC. Protein product: CASRGDYGYTF. Full variable domain (remainder filled in from reference TRBV9 and TRBJ1-2): DSGVTQTPKHLITATGQRVTLRCSPRSGDLSVYWYQQSLDQGLQFLIQYYNGEERAKGNILERFSAQQFPDLHSELNLSSLELGDSALYFCASRGDYGYTFGSGTRLTVV.